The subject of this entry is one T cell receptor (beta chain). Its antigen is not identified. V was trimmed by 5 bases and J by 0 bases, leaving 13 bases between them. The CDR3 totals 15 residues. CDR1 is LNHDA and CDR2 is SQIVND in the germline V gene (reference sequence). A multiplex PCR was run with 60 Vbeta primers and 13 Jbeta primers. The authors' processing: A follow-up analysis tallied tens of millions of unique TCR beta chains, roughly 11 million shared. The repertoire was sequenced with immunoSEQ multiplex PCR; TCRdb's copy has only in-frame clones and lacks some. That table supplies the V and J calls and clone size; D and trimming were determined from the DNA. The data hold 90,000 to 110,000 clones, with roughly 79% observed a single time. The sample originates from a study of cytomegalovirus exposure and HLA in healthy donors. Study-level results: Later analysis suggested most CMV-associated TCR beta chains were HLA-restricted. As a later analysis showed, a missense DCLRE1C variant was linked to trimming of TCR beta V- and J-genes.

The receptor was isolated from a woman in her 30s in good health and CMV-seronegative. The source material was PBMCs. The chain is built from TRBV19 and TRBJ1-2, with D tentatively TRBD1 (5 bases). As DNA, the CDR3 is TGTGCCAGTAGTGGGGGGGAGTTAGCTAACTATGGCTACACCTTC. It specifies CASSGGELANYGYTF.